This section outlines one T cell receptor beta chain sequence together with its context. Its antigen is still unknown. Between the trimmed V and J ends, which lost 2 bases and 6 bases, there was a span of 14 bases. The germline CDR1 and CDR2 sequences are WNHNN and SYGVQD (reference sequence). The CDR3 contains 14 residues. The source of the sample is a study of T cell clonotyping in hematopoietic cell transplantation. About the research overall: Recipient samples before transplant were obtained post-cytoreduction.

Whole-study findings and limits: Recipient TCR diversity dropped after transplant; expanded clonotypes rose from day 30 to 180.

Assay used: immunoSEQ multiplex PCR; TCRdb lists only in-frame clones, some missing. In the table there are roughly 23,000 clones, roughly 88% of which are singletons. Stated time point: recipient sample about 28 days before transplant, after cytoreduction. Specimen: peripheral blood mononuclear cells, collected before stem cell transplant. This receptor was obtained from a man younger than 35 with biphenotypic leukemia. Some clones in this sample may be carry-over from other donors' samples. The rearrangement uses TRBV10-1 and TRBJ2-7; weak D call: TRBD2 (6 bases). The CDR3 is CASSEAGTFGEQYF. CDR3 sequence (DNA): TGCGCCAGCAGTGAGGCGGGGACGTTCGGCGAGCAGTACTTC.